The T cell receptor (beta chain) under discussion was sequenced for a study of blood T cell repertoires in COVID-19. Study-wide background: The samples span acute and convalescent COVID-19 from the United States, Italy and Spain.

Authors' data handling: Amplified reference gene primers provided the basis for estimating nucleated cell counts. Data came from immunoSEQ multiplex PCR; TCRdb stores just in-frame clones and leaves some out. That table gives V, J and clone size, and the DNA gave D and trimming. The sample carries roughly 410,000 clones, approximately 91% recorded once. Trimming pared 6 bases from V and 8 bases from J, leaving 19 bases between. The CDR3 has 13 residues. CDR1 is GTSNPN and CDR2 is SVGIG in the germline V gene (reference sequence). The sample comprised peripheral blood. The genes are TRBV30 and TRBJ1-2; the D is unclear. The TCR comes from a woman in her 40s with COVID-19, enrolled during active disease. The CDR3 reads CACLATEEEGYTF. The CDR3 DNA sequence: TGTGCCTGCCTCGCGACTGAGGAAGAGGGCTACACCTTC.